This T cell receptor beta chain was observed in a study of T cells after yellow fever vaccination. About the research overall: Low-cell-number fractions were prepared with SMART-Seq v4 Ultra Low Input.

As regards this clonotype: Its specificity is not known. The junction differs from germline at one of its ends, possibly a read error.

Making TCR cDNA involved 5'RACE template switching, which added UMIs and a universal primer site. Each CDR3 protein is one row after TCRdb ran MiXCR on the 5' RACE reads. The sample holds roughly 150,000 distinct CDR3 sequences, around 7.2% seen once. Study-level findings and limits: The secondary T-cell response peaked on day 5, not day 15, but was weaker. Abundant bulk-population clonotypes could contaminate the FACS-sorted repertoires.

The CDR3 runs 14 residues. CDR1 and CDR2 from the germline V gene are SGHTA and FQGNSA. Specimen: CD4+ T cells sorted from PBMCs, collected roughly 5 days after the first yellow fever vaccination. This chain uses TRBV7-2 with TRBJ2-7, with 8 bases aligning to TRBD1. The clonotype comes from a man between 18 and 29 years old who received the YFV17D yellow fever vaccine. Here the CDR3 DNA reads TGTGCCAGCAGCCCGGACAGGGTGCGCTACAAGCAGTACTTC. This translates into CASSPDRVRYKQYF.